This record covers a single T cell receptor (beta chain). As to time point: newly diagnosed GD, antithyroid drugs for less than 3 months. PBMC-derived RNA was used for the TCR library. This record belongs to a study of regulatory T cells in long-lasting Graves disease. Sequencing libraries for TCR beta were prepared with iRepertoire HTBI primers and Arm-PCR of CDR3 regions. MiXCR, run by TCRdb on the multiplex PCR reads, gives a single entry per CDR3 protein. The sample consists of hundreds of thousands of distinct CDR3 sequences, roughly a sixth of them appearing once. These data were likewise used in another study, on T cells in Graves' hyperthyroidism and ophthalmopathy. That publication notes: No ophthalmopathy progression within 18 months constituted stable Graves' hyperthyroidism.

The sample consisted of peripheral blood mononuclear cells (PBMCs), taken at new diagnosis, from a patient treated with antithyroid drugs. The clonotype was recovered from a woman aged 35 to 60 with Graves disease.

CDR3 loop: CASSPWLNTEAFF. The CDR3 region has the DNA TGTGCCAGCAGCCCCTGGTTGAACACTGAAGCTTTCTTT. This chain uses TRBV9 with TRBJ1-1; D gene unclear. Germline CDR1 SGDLS, CDR2 YYNGEE. V was pared by 4 bases and J by 0 bases, with 7 bases between. The CDR3 is 13 residues long.